This TCR beta chain was sequenced for a study of T cells in localized non-small cell lung cancer. A word on this clone: What it recognizes is unknown.

Data came from immunoSEQ multiplex PCR; TCRdb stores just in-frame clones and leaves some out. The table lists under 20,000 clones, around nine tenths of them singletons, with under 35% in the top ten. Study outcomes and limitations: In adjacent lung appeared a median about 58 of the top 100 tumor clones.

This CDR3 is built from 12 residues. The germline V gene has CDR1 SEHNR and CDR2 FQNEAQ (reference sequence). The V and J ends lost 4 bases and 4 bases respectively, with 8 bases between them. The starting material was peripheral blood, obtained before any cancer treatment. This TCR came from an older female donor with stage III squamous cell lung carcinoma. V and J are TRBV7-9 and TRBJ2-7; a possible D gene is TRBD1 (5 bases). CDR3 residues: CASSSPGYEQYF. The CDR3, as DNA: TGTGCCAGCAGCTCCCCAGGGTACGAGCAGTACTTC.